The 9 T cell receptor beta chains below were found in one sample sequenced in a study of beta chain features in type 1 diabetes (dated by TCRdb to the late 2010s). The library was prepared using the immunoSEQ multiplex PCR assay. The entire isolated RNA was reverse transcribed using the High Capacity cDNA Reverse Transcription Kit, and thus expressed TCRB transcripts were sequenced. The table was pulled from immuneACCESS by TCRdb, which kept in-frame rearrangements only. Such tables lose some clones; where checked, under half of the loss comes from unresolved V genes, and the rest has no known cause. This sample is represented by a few hundred thousand clones; about 15% of them were singletons. The ten largest make up approximately 0.018% of the sample. These receptors' targets are unknown. Broad study findings and their caveats: A moderate but significant shortening of TCRB CDR3 length was observed in type 1 diabetes patients in all four CD4+ subsets.

The material sequenced was naive CD4+ T cells from blood. This specimen's cell subset or site label, interpreted: true naive CD4+ T cells. Receptor source: a man under 40 with type 1 diabetes.

The genes are TRBV2 and TRBJ2-2; tentatively, D is TRBD2 (6 bases). Looked up from germline, CDR1 is SNHLY and CDR2 is FYNNEI. Trimming stripped 2 bases from V and 5 bases from J, with 15 bases between. The CDR3 loop spans 16 amino acids. The CDR3 DNA reads TGTGCCAGCAGTGAATCCGGGAGAAGGGGAACCGGGGAGCTGTTTTTT. Protein: CASSESGRRGTGELFF.

This clone was seen a few times. The chain has TRBV5-4 and TRBJ2-5, with unresolved D. Trimming took 0 bases from V and 2 from J, leaving 5 bases between them. CDR1 is SGHNT, CDR2 YYREEE, per germline (reference sequence). CDR3 length: 13 residues. The CDR3 region is CASSLDQQETQYF. In DNA, the CDR3 is TGTGCCAGCAGCTTGGACCAGCAAGAGACCCAGTACTTC. Variable domain in full (rest from reference TRBV5-4 and TRBJ2-5): ETGVTQSPTHLIKTRGQQVTLRCSSQSGHNTVSWYQQALGQGPQFIFQYYREEENGRGNFPPRFSGLQFPNYSSELNVNALELDDSALYLCASSLDQQETQYFGPGTRLLVL.

This rearrangement joins TRBV15 to TRBJ2-4, with a tentative D call TRBD1 (6 bases). Germline lookup yields CDR1 LNHNV and CDR2 YYDKDF (reference sequence). The CDR3 covers 19 residues. The germline V and J ends were trimmed by 2 bases and 0 bases, with 20 bases remaining between them. CDR3: CATSRLLAGAIIAKNIQYF. The CDR3, as DNA: TGTGCCACCAGCAGACTACTTGCAGGGGCTATCATAGCCAAAAACATTCAGTACTTC.

Only a few counts were recorded for this clone. The chain carries TRBV18 and TRBJ1-1; 7 nucleotides align to TRBD1. The CDR3 is made up of 14 amino acids. V lost 5 bases, J lost 1 base, and 4 bases stayed unmatched. Germline values: CDR1 KGHSH, CDR2 LQKENI. CDR3 loop: CASSRGQTNTEAFF. The CDR3 nucleotides read TGTGCCAGCTCAAGGGGACAGACGAACACTGAAGCTTTCTTT.

A few counts support this clone. DNA for the CDR3: TGTGCCAGCAGCCCCGGGCAGGGGGACACCGGGGAGCTGTTTTTT. It codes for CASSPGQGDTGELFF. The chain is built from TRBV6-5 and TRBJ2-2; TRBD1 agrees at 7 bases. Per the germline V gene, CDR1 is MNHEY and CDR2 is SVGAGI. This CDR3 comprises 15 residues. The ends lost 6 bases at V and 3 bases at J; junction bases unmatched: 7.

This clone was counted between two and nine times. The rearrangement links TRBV5-1 to TRBJ1-1; 10 bases are shared with TRBD1. V lost 3 bases to trimming and J lost 1 base; unmatched junction nucleotides: 6. This CDR3 is 16 amino acids long. Looked up from germline, CDR1 is SGHRS and CDR2 is YFSETQ. The chain's CDR3 is CASSSPGQGRNTEAFF. Written as DNA, the CDR3 is TGCGCCAGCAGCTCGCCGGGACAGGGGAGGAACACTGAAGCTTTCTTT.

The table lists this clone with a few counts. The chain uses TRBV2 and TRBJ2-5, with 8 positions matching TRBD2. V lost 5 bases, J lost 8 bases, and 13 bases stayed unmatched. Germline V lookup: CDR1 SNHLY, CDR2 FYNNEI. The CDR3 consists of 15 residues. The CDR3 region has the DNA TGTGCCAGCAGTCCCGGGACTAGGGACTCCAGAACCCAGTACTTC. Its protein product is CASSPGTRDSRTQYF.

V gene TRBV12-5 combines with J gene TRBJ2-4, with D uncertain. V dropped 3 bases and J dropped 8 bases, with 17 bases sitting between them. The CDR3 is 15 residues long. Germline CDR1 and CDR2: LGHNT and FRNRAP. This CDR3 reads CASGLSSSRVDIQYF. The CDR3 nucleotides read TGTGCTAGTGGTTTATCGTCTTCCCGGGTAGACATTCAGTACTTC. The full variable domain, in which reference TRBV12-5 and TRBJ2-4 provide the parts outside the CDR3, is DARVTQTPRHKVTEMGQEVTMRCQPILGHNTVFWYRQTMMQGLELLAYFRNRAPLDDSGMPKDRFSAEMPDATLATLKIQPSEPRDSAVYFCASGLSSSRVDIQYFGAGTRLSVL.

In its sample, this clone was seen a few times. The sample has other DNA sequences that encode this CDR3 too. V is TRBV19 and J is TRBJ1-1; D unresolved. Germline V gene data show CDR1 as LNHDA and CDR2 as SQIVND (reference sequence). The V and J ends lost 3 bases and 5 bases respectively, with 7 bases between them. The CDR3 is 12 residues long. The CDR3 sequence is CASSIRGTEAFF. In nucleotides, the CDR3 is TGTGCCAGTAGTATTCGGGGAACTGAAGCTTTCTTT.